Each of the 31 T cell receptor beta chains below was sequenced from the same sample in a study of type 1 and type 2 diabetes patients (dated by TCRdb to about 2016). The sequencer listed for this sample is Illumina MiSeq. Genomic DNA from sorted T cell subsets served as template for TCRbeta CDR3 amplification. The TCRbeta CDR3 region was amplified by multiplex PCR using 30 forward and 13 reverse primers. The public sequencing data were trimmed at Q25 with fastp and processed into clonotypes with MiXCR by TCRdb, which kept only in-frame beta chains. Duplicate CDR3 protein sequences are folded into a single record with the most common DNA and genes. The sample contains 250,000 or so distinct CDR3 sequences, more than 40% of them found a single time. Roughly an eighth of the sample comes from the top ten. The sequenced material came from peripheral blood mononuclear cells (PBMCs). All receptors derive from a man between 18 and 29 years old with type 2 diabetes.

The V and J genes are TRBV19 and TRBJ2-7; D assignment may be TRBD1 or TRBD2 (5 bases each). The J call may not be correct, given that the DNA end is closer to TRBJ2-1. The germline V gene has CDR1 LNHDA and CDR2 SQIVND (reference sequence). This CDR3 spans 13 amino acids. CDR3 sequence: CASSIQSGGEQFF. The CDR3 DNA is TGTGCCAGTAGTATTCAAAGTGGGGGTGAGCAGTTCTTC.

This clonotype has just a few counts. This sequence joins TRBV4-1 and TRBJ2-6, with a possible D match to TRBD1 (6 bases). Trimming removed 0 bases from V and 0 bases from J, with 15 bases in between. CDR1 and CDR2 from the germline V gene are MGHRA and YSYEKL. CDR3 length equals 19 residues. This CDR3 reads CASSQDQYREGSGANVLTF. The DNA of the CDR3 is TGCGCCAGCAGCCAAGATCAGTACAGGGAAGGCTCTGGGGCCAACGTCCTGACTTTC.

The sample holds a few counts of this clonotype. The chain joins TRBV12-3 or TRBV12-4 to TRBJ2-5; 10 bases line up with TRBD2. This CDR3 has 15 residues. Trimming removed 5 bases from V and 5 bases from J; junction bases left unmatched: 8. The CDR3 coding sequence is TGTGCCAGCAGTCTTTCTAGCGGGGGTAGGGAGACCCAGTACTTC. Translated, it gives CASSLSSGGRETQYF.

Many counts were recorded for this clonotype. The genes are TRBV19 and TRBJ2-6; no clear D gene. The ends were cut back, 4 bases at V and 1 base at J, with 5 bases in the middle. The CDR3 is 14 amino acids. Germline lookup yields CDR1 LNHDA and CDR2 SQIVND (reference sequence). The CDR3 sequence: CASSTSSGANVLTF. CDR3 DNA: TGTGCCAGTAGTACTTCGTCTGGGGCCAACGTCCTGACTTTC. The entire variable domain, with the rest obtained from reference TRBV19 and TRBJ2-6, is as follows: DGGITQSPKYLFRKEGQNVTLSCEQNLNHDAMYWYRQDPGQGLRLIYYSQIVNDFQKGDIAEGYSVSREKKESFPLTVTSAQKNPTAFYLCASSTSSGANVLTFGAGSRLTVL.

This sequence joins TRBV6-6 and TRBJ1-1; no firm D call. The V gene lost 5 bases and the J gene lost 4 bases, with 5 bases spanning the gap. Germline assignment: CDR1 MNHNY and CDR2 SVGAGI (reference sequence). The CDR3 loop spans 11 amino acids. The CDR3 coding sequence is TGTGCCAGCAGTGACACCACTGAAGCTTTCTTT. Residues: CASSDTTEAFF.

In this sample, this clonotype turned up many times. This chain uses TRBV25-1 with TRBJ1-2; D unclear. V shed 8 bases and J shed 6 bases, with 16 bases lying between them. Germline values: CDR1 MGHDK, CDR2 SYGVNS. There are 13 residues in the CDR3. CDR3 in amino acids: CASQGFGVNGYTF. CDR3 in DNA: TGTGCCAGCCAAGGGTTTGGGGTCAATGGCTACACCTTC.

V gene TRBV29-1 combines with J gene TRBJ1-2; no clear D gene. V was clipped by 7 bases and J by 3 bases, with 15 bases between them. The CDR3 is made up of 13 amino acids. The germline gives CDR1 SQVTM, CDR2 ANQGSEA. CDR3 coding DNA: TGCAGCGCAGGACCGGAACTAGACTATGGCTACACCTTC. Protein sequence: CSAGPELDYGYTF.

This clonotype was picked up one time. The chain recombines TRBV4-1 with TRBJ2-1; D gene ambiguous. V was cut by 1 base and J by 7 bases, with 11 bases left in between. Germline-derived CDR1 and CDR2 are MGHRA and YSYEKL. The CDR3 spans 14 residues. The CDR3 spells CASSQADELNEQFF. In DNA form, the CDR3 reads TGCGCCAGCAGCCAAGCGGACGAACTTAATGAGCAGTTCTTC.

A remark on this clonotype: This may be a read error, as it is one base from a much larger clone. This chain joins TRBV25-1 and TRBJ2-3, with 9 nucleotides matching TRBD1. CDR1 MGHDK and CDR2 SYGVNS come from the germline V gene. There are 16 residues in the CDR3. The CDR3 spells CASSEGDRANTDAQYF. For the CDR3, the DNA is TGTGCCAGCAGTGAAGGGGACAGGGCGAACACAGATGCGCAGTATTTT.

The CDR3 loop reads CAWSVGLNQPQHF. As DNA, the CDR3 is TGTGCCTGGAGTGTAGGGCTAAATCAGCCCCAGCATTTT. The gene calls are TRBV30 and TRBJ1-5, with no clear D. V was clipped by 0 bases and J by 4 bases, with 7 bases between them. CDR3 size: 13 residues. CDR1 is GTSNPN, CDR2 SVGIG, per germline (reference sequence).

The V gene is TRBV11-2, the J gene TRBJ2-1, with D perhaps matching TRBD2 (5 bases). Per the germline V gene, CDR1 is SGHAT and CDR2 is FQNNGV. Trimming took off 3 bases at V and 6 bases at J, with 15 bases between the two ends. This CDR3 has 15 amino acids. The CDR3 nucleotides read TGTGCCAGCAGCTTGATATACGGGAACCCCAATGAGCAGTTCTTC. The encoded protein is CASSLIYGNPNEQFF.

The table lists this clonotype with a few counts. The chain carries TRBV15 and TRBJ1-2; unclear D gene. Looked up from germline, CDR1 is LNHNV and CDR2 is YYDKDF (reference sequence). The CDR3 has 13 residues. Trimming removed 0 bases at V and 3 bases at J, with 5 bases between. CDR3 region: CATSRDGHYGYTF. The CDR3 bases are TGTGCCACCAGCAGAGATGGACACTATGGCTACACCTTC.

The CDR3 spells CAWSKTETRSPLHF. The CDR3 DNA follows: TGTGCCTGGAGTAAAACAGAAACACGTTCACCCCTCCACTTT. The gene calls are TRBV30 and TRBJ1-6; D gene ambiguous. V lost 2 bases and J 9 bases, leaving 14 bases between the germline ends. This CDR3 has 14 amino acids. Germline loops: CDR1 GTSNPN, CDR2 SVGIG (reference sequence).

Concerning this clonotype itself: A junction end diverges from the germline sequence, so it may reflect a read error. V and J are TRBV9 and TRBJ2-3; TRBD1 matches 7 bases. Germline V gene data show CDR1 as SGDLS and CDR2 as YYNGEE. The CDR3 is 12 residues long. This CDR3 reads CASRSGTDPQYF. CDR3 nucleotide sequence: TGTGCCAGCAGATCCGGGACAGATCCGCAGTATTTT.

This clonotype was counted only a few times. This rearrangement joins TRBV27 to TRBJ2-2; D is undetermined. The CDR3 has 15 amino acids. The germline V and J ends were trimmed by 0 bases and 8 bases, with 13 bases remaining between them. Per the germline V gene, CDR1 is MNHEY and CDR2 is SMNVEV (reference sequence). CDR3 bases: TGTGCCAGCAGTTTATCGATCCTCCCTGCGGGGGAGCTGTTTTTT. Translating gives CASSLSILPAGELFF.

This chain links TRBV19 with TRBJ1-2; D is unresolved. V gave up 0 bases and J gave up 3 bases, with 5 bases separating them. The CDR3 is made up of 13 amino acids. Germline V CDR1 and CDR2: LNHDA, SQIVND (reference sequence). This CDR3 is CASSIDGYYGYTF. The CDR3 DNA follows: TGTGCCAGTAGTATAGATGGGTACTATGGCTACACCTTC.

This clonotype was seen more than once but under ten times. The V and J genes are TRBV29-1 and TRBJ2-1; D gene unclear. V was cut by 3 bases and J by 0 bases, with 9 bases left in between. The CDR3 length is 14 residues. Germline values: CDR1 SQVTM, CDR2 ANQGSEA. CDR3 DNA sequence: TGCAGCGTTGATAGCCACAGCTCCTACAATGAGCAGTTCTTC. Protein product: CSVDSHSSYNEQFF.

The V and J genes are TRBV28 and TRBJ1-1; D gene uncertain. The CDR3 spans 11 residues. Germline loops: CDR1 MDHEN, CDR2 SYDVKM. V gave up 8 bases and J gave up 1 base, with 5 bases separating them. The DNA for the CDR3 is TGTGCCAGCTTCGAGAACACTGAAGCTTTCTTT. Translation: CASFENTEAFF.

The V and J genes are TRBV5-8 and TRBJ2-5, with TRBD1 as a possible D gene (7 bases). This CDR3 spans 15 amino acids. Germline assignment: CDR1 SGHTS and CDR2 YDEGEE. V was clipped by 4 bases and J by 1 base, with 14 bases between them. In nucleotides, the CDR3 is TGTGCCAGCAGCCGGGGGACAGCTCTCCAAGAGACCCAGTACTTC. Translation gives CASSRGTALQETQYF.

This chain links TRBV10-2 with TRBJ2-2; the D gene is possibly TRBD1 (6 bases). The CDR3 loop spans 16 amino acids. Germline V gives CDR1 WSHSY, CDR2 SAAADI. Trimming removed 2 bases from V and 6 bases from J, with 16 bases in between. The CDR3 reads CASSEGGAVGPGELFF. In nucleotides, the CDR3 is TGCGCCAGCAGTGAGGGGGGCGCGGTGGGGCCCGGGGAGCTGTTTTTT.

The chain links TRBV7-6 to TRBJ2-2; TRBD1 agrees at 7 bases. V lost 4 bases, J lost 5 bases, and 7 bases stayed unmatched. The germline V gene encodes CDR1 SGHVS and CDR2 FNYEAQ. This CDR3 comprises 15 residues. CDR3 sequence reads: CASSSITGETGELFF. The CDR3 DNA follows: TGTGCCAGCAGCTCAATTACAGGGGAAACCGGGGAGCTGTTTTTT.

The V gene is TRBV10-1, the J gene TRBJ1-2, with D uncertain. The length of the CDR3 is 16 residues. The germline V and J ends were trimmed by 2 bases and 7 bases, with 20 bases remaining between them. Per the germline V gene, CDR1 is WNHNN and CDR2 is SYGVQD (reference sequence). CDR3 sequence reads: CASSEPVGELVPGYTF. For the CDR3, the DNA is TGCGCCAGCAGTGAGCCGGTTGGGGAATTGGTTCCTGGCTACACCTTC.

Points on this clonotype: A read error may be the cause here, since a much bigger clone is one base away. The chain joins TRBV4-2 to TRBJ2-2; TRBD1 is a possible D gene (5 bases). This CDR3 has 16 residues. Germline CDR1 is LGHNA and CDR2 is YNFKEQ. The V end was cut by 0 bases, the J end by 7 bases, with 15 bases between. Here the CDR3 reads CASSQDRGGSFGELFF. CDR3 coding DNA: TGTGCCAGCAGCCAAGATAGGGGTGGTTCCTTCGGGGAGCTGTTTTTT.

This clonotype was counted a single time. This chain joins TRBV12-3 or TRBV12-4 and TRBJ1-2, with unresolved D. V lost 6 bases and J lost 0, with 5 bases in between. This CDR3 has 12 residues. The CDR3 sequence: CASSYTNYGYTF. The CDR3 nucleotides are TGTGCCAGCAGCTATACTAACTATGGCTACACCTTC.

The chain carries TRBV27 and TRBJ2-2; 7 bases are shared with TRBD1. The CDR3 length is 14 residues. V dropped 6 bases and J dropped 8; count of bases not matched to a gene: 9. Germline loops: CDR1 MNHEY, CDR2 SMNVEV (reference sequence). The CDR3 DNA sequence: TGTGCCAGCAGACAACCGGGACAGTGGGGGGAGCTGTTTTTT. This gives the protein CASRQPGQWGELFF.

This clonotype came up a few times. J is TRBJ2-7 and V is TRBV10-3; 8 bases line up with TRBD1. CDR3 size: 14 residues. V trimming: 4 bases; J trimming: 4 bases; junction bases outside the gene matches: 6. Germline V gene lookup returns CDR1 ENHRY and CDR2 SYGVKD. CDR3 sequence (DNA): TGTGCCATCAGTGCTGGTGGGACAGGATACGAGCAGTACTTC. It yields the protein CAISAGGTGYEQYF.

The V call is TRBV2, the J call TRBJ1-1; maybe TRBD1 (6 bases). Germline V gene lookup returns CDR1 SNHLY and CDR2 FYNNEI. With 10 bases removed from V and 4 bases from J, the gap between germline ends came to 13 bases. The CDR3 is 12 amino acids. The CDR3 reads CATSGDFTEAFF. CDR3 nucleotides: TGTGCCACCTCAGGGGACTTCACTGAAGCTTTCTTT.

This chain joins TRBV7-2 and TRBJ2-7; the match to TRBD1 covers 8 bases. The CDR3 runs 14 residues. Trimming cost V 3 bases and J 4 bases; bases outside gene matches: 5. Germline lookup yields CDR1 SGHTA and CDR2 FQGNSA. CDR3 DNA: TGTGCCAGCAGCTTCCGCCAGGGGGCTTACGAGCAGTACTTC. This sequence encodes CASSFRQGAYEQYF.

About this clonotype itself: The limits of the CDR3 on the DNA are not certain, so only TCRdb's listed CDR3 is given. J is TRBJ2-1 and V is TRBV29-1; the D call of TRBD1 is as the table states it, not checked on the DNA. The length of the CDR3 is 18 amino acids, counting both ends. Germline assignment: CDR1 SQVTM and CDR2 ANQGSEA. The CDR3: CSFVFLCQQQTGDQEQFF.

The chain links TRBV7-8 to TRBJ1-1, with D maybe TRBD1 (5 bases). The germline V gene encodes CDR1 SGHVS and CDR2 FQNEAQ. The CDR3 consists of 16 residues. Trimming shortened V by 3 bases and J by 6 bases, and 20 bases separated the two germline ends. Here the CDR3 DNA reads TGTGCCAGCAGCTTTCCCTCGGGCAGGGCAACCCCTGAAGCTTTCTTT. This sequence encodes CASSFPSGRATPEAFF.

The chain recombines TRBV20-1 with TRBJ1-2; 9 nucleotides agree with TRBD1. The CDR3 covers 15 residues. CDR1 and CDR2 from the germline V gene are DFQATT and SNEGSKA (reference sequence). Trimming cost V 2 bases and J 5 bases; bases outside gene matches: 9. This CDR3 reads CSARSTGTGTYGYTF. As DNA, the CDR3 is TGCAGTGCTAGATCTACCGGGACAGGGACTTATGGCTACACCTTC.